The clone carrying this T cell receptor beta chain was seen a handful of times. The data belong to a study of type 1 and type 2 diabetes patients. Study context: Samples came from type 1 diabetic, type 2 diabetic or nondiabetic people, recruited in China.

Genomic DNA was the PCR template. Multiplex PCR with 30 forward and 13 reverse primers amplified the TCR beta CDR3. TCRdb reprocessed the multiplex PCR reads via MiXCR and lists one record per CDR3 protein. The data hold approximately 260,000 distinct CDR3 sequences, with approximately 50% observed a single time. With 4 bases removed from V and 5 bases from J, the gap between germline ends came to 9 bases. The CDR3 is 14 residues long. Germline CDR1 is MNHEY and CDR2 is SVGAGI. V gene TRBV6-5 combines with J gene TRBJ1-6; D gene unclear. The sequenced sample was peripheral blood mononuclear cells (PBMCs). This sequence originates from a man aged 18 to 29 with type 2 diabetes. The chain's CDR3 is CASSFGANNSPLHF. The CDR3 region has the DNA TGTGCCAGCAGTTTCGGTGCCAATAATTCACCCCTCCACTTT.